This record looks at one T cell receptor (beta chain) sequence and its context. The sample originates from a study of blood T cell repertoires in COVID-19. In the study overall: Samples representing acute and convalescent COVID-19 were sourced from the United States, Italy and Spain. T cells, B-cell-depleted T cells, or PBMCs provided the cDNA or gDNA that served as material.

Looked up from germline, CDR1 is MGHRA and CDR2 is YSYEKL. The CDR3 loop spans 17 amino acids. Trimming removed 0 bases from V and 2 bases from J; junction bases left unmatched: 7. Per the study methods: Amplifying reference gene primers gave estimates of nucleated cell counts. Produced via immunoSEQ multiplex PCR; TCRdb's table is partial and in-frame only. That table furnishes V, J and clone size, whereas the DNA furnished D and trimming. This table holds some 400,000 clones, about 87% found once. Seattle patient enrollment occurred during active infection, with longitudinal follow-up thereafter. The J gene is TRBJ2-7, the V gene TRBV4-1, with 10 bases aligning to TRBD2. The sequence was obtained from a woman in her twenties or thirties with COVID-19, enrolled during active disease. The sample was peripheral blood. The CDR3 protein is CASSQEGPTSGPYEQYF. In DNA, the CDR3 is TGCGCCAGCAGCCAAGAGGGGCCGACTAGCGGGCCCTACGAGCAGTACTTC.